This T cell receptor (beta chain) was sequenced during a study of response to subunit inactivated influenza vaccine. One entry per CDR3 protein results from TCRdb running MiXCR on the RT-PCR reads. The data hold 530,000 or so distinct CDR3 sequences, with around 25% observed a single time. The CDR3 is made up of 16 amino acids. The V and J ends lost 4 bases and 5 bases, in that order; junction bases with no gene match: 11. Material: CD4+ T cells sorted from PBMCs, obtained roughly 5 days after vaccination. The origin of this receptor is a man in his forties or fifties who received an inactivated influenza vaccine. V gene TRBV12-3 or TRBV12-4 combines with J gene TRBJ2-3; 8 nucleotides align to TRBD2. The CDR3 bases are TGTGCCAGCAGTTCCGGGATAGCGGGGTACATAGATACGCAGTATTTT. It codes for CASSSGIAGYIDTQYF.